Listed below are T cell receptor beta chains from one sample, sequenced in a study of cytomegalovirus exposure and HLA in healthy donors. Profiled with immunoSEQ multiplex PCR; TCRdb holds only in-frame clones, not every one. The sample has about 150,000 clones; approximately 10% are singletons. Sequenced sample: PBMCs. The receptor set was obtained from a woman aged 35 to 49 in good health and CMV-seropositive. CDR3s include the opening cysteine and the closing phenylalanine or tryptophan. Each record gives: D gene, J gene, clone size, V gene, CDR3 length, CDR3 DNA, CDR3 protein. D genes are given only for firm matches. Clone size, where shown, is once, few, many, or a class for clones that have expanded.

D gene: NA; J gene: TRBJ1-1; clone size: NA; V gene: TRBV7-2; CDR3 length: 13; CDR3 DNA: TGTGCCAGCCGCCTTAGTTGGAACACTGAAGCTTTCTTT; CDR3 protein: CASRLSWNTEAFF
D gene: TRBD1; J gene: TRBJ1-2; clone size: NA; V gene: TRBV2; CDR3 length: 15; CDR3 DNA: TGTGCCAGCGAAAAGGGACAGGGGGCTTACTATGGCTACACCTTC; CDR3 protein: CASEKGQGAYYGYTF
D gene: NA; J gene: TRBJ2-7; clone size: NA; V gene: TRBV5-8; CDR3 length: 15; CDR3 DNA: TGTGCCAGCAGCCGCGACAGAACCTATTTCTACGAGCAGTACTTC; CDR3 protein: CASSRDRTYFYEQYF
D gene: NA; J gene: TRBJ1-1; clone size: NA; V gene: TRBV11-2; CDR3 length: 15; CDR3 DNA: TGTGCCAGCAGGTCCGGGACAAACCGAAACACTGAAGCTTTCTTT; CDR3 protein: CASRSGTNRNTEAFF
D gene: TRBD1; J gene: TRBJ1-6; clone size: NA; V gene: TRBV2; CDR3 length: 14; CDR3 DNA: TGTGCCAGCAGGAGGACAGGTACTAATTCACCCCTCCACTTT; CDR3 protein: CASRRTGTNSPLHF
D gene: NA; J gene: TRBJ1-5; clone size: few; V gene: TRBV5-5; CDR3 length: 15; CDR3 DNA: TGTGCCAGCAGCTTGGATGGCAGGGAGGAGCAGCCCCAGCATTTT; CDR3 protein: CASSLDGREEQPQHF
D gene: TRBD1; J gene: TRBJ1-2; clone size: NA; V gene: TRBV28; CDR3 length: 15; CDR3 DNA: TGTGCCAGCAGTCTCCTGGGGACAGTGATCTATGGCTACACCTTC; CDR3 protein: CASSLLGTVIYGYTF
D gene: NA; J gene: TRBJ2-7; clone size: NA; V gene: TRBV5-3; CDR3 length: 13; CDR3 DNA: TGTGCCAGAAGCGTGACAGTCTCCTACGAGCAGTACTTC; CDR3 protein: CARSVTVSYEQYF
D gene: NA; J gene: TRBJ1-2; clone size: NA; V gene: TRBV7-2; CDR3 length: 18; CDR3 DNA: TGTGCCAGCAGCTTAGCTCCGGCCGGACTCGGACAGCCTTATGGCTACACCTTC; CDR3 protein: CASSLAPAGLGQPYGYTF
D gene: NA; J gene: TRBJ2-2; clone size: NA; V gene: TRBV10-3; CDR3 length: 12; CDR3 DNA: TGTGCCATCAGTCCACGCGCTGAGGAGCTGTTTTTT; CDR3 protein: CAISPRAEELFF
D gene: NA; J gene: TRBJ1-2; clone size: many; V gene: TRBV21-1; CDR3 length: 14; CDR3 DNA: TGTGCCAGCAGCGAAACGGGGACAGGGAAGGGCTACACCTTC; CDR3 protein: CASSETGTGKGYTF
D gene: TRBD1; J gene: TRBJ2-7; clone size: NA; V gene: TRBV4-1; CDR3 length: 16; CDR3 DNA: TGCGCCAGCAGCCAAGATCTCCCAGGGGGACCCTACGAGCAGTACTTC; CDR3 protein: CASSQDLPGGPYEQYF
D gene: TRBD2; J gene: TRBJ2-5; clone size: few; V gene: TRBV10-3; CDR3 length: 17; CDR3 DNA: TGTGCCATCAGTGGTGGTAGCGGGGGGACCGGGGGAGAGACCCAGTACTTC; CDR3 protein: CAISGGSGGTGGETQYF
D gene: TRBD1; J gene: TRBJ1-4; clone size: NA; V gene: TRBV2; CDR3 length: 13; CDR3 DNA: TGTGCCAGCGAAGGGACAGGGGGTGAAAAACTGTTTTTT; CDR3 protein: CASEGTGGEKLFF
D gene: NA; J gene: TRBJ2-3; clone size: NA; V gene: TRBV7-9; CDR3 length: 17; CDR3 DNA: TGTGCCAGCAGCCTCCCCGGGGGGCAGGGGGCTAGAGATACGCAGTATTTT; CDR3 protein: CASSLPGGQGARDTQYF
D gene: NA; J gene: TRBJ2-5; clone size: few; V gene: TRBV20-1; CDR3 length: 10; CDR3 DNA: TGCAGTGCTAGCTTAGAGACCCAGTACTTC; CDR3 protein: CSASLETQYF
D gene: TRBD2; J gene: TRBJ2-3; clone size: NA; V gene: TRBV7-2; CDR3 length: 16; CDR3 DNA: TGTGCCAGCAGCTTATTCGGGGTAGCGGGGGCAGATACGCAGTATTTT; CDR3 protein: CASSLFGVAGADTQYF
D gene: TRBD1; J gene: TRBJ2-7; clone size: few; V gene: TRBV18; CDR3 length: 14; CDR3 DNA: TGTGCCAGCTCCAAAGGGGACAGGGTCTACGAGCAGTACTTC; CDR3 protein: CASSKGDRVYEQYF
D gene: NA; J gene: TRBJ1-1; clone size: few; V gene: TRBV18; CDR3 length: 14; CDR3 DNA: TGTGCCAGCTCATCGGACATGGGGTATACTGAAGCTTTCTTT; CDR3 protein: CASSSDMGYTEAFF
D gene: TRBD1; J gene: TRBJ1-5; clone size: NA; V gene: TRBV7-9; CDR3 length: 14; CDR3 DNA: TGTGCCAGCAGCCGGGACAGGGAGGAACAGCCCCAGCATTTT; CDR3 protein: CASSRDREEQPQHF